A single sample is the source of the 3 T cell receptor beta chains below, sequenced in a study of T-cell memory formation after mild COVID-19. Each CDR3 protein is one row after TCRdb ran MiXCR on the 5' RACE reads. The data show around 510,000 distinct CDR3 sequences, roughly a fifth seen once. The source material was PBMCs or a T cell subset sorted from them (not recorded which). The receptor source for this set is an adult woman who had mild COVID-19 (a few samples of this study predate the infection). Cell type and time point are not known.

This chain joins TRBV11-3 and TRBJ2-1; 9 nucleotides align to TRBD2. CDR3 length equals 15 residues. With 4 bases clipped from V and 7 bases from J, the junction kept 8 bases outside the gene matches. Germline CDR1 is SGHNT and CDR2 is YENEEA. The CDR3 reads CASSSRREGQNEQFF. The CDR3 DNA reads TGTGCCAGCAGCTCTAGGCGGGAGGGCCAGAATGAGCAGTTCTTC.

This clonotype was recorded a few times. The CDR3 is CASSRMDTRHTEAFF. DNA for the CDR3: TGCGCCAGCAGCCGTATGGACACTAGGCACACTGAAGCTTTCTTT. V usage is TRBV4-1 and J usage is TRBJ1-1, with D possibly matching TRBD1 (5 bases). The CDR3 consists of 15 residues. Germline V lookup: CDR1 MGHRA, CDR2 YSYEKL. Deletions cut 4 bases from V and 3 bases from J, with 15 bases between.

The chain employs TRBV20-1 and TRBJ2-7; 10 nucleotides match TRBD1. The length of the CDR3 is 15 residues. From germline, CDR1 is DFQATT and CDR2 SNEGSKA (reference sequence). The ends lost 3 bases at V and 3 bases at J; junction bases unmatched: 8. CDR3 DNA: TGCAGTGCTAGGGACCGGGACAGGGGCATCTACGAGCAGTACTTC. Translation gives CSARDRDRGIYEQYF.